Given below is one T cell receptor (beta chain) in context. Its antigen is unidentified. The data were obtained in a study of T cell repertoires in cytomegalovirus infection. As for the study in general: Use of recently identified HLA-C-restricted and well-studied HLA-B-restricted CMV epitopes was part of the study. Public TCR beta signature analysis indicated the presence of both CMV infection and matching HLA type. Study-wide results and caveats: Frequencies of public TCR beta families were cumulated, and this identified carriers of CMV plus the relevant HLA. The ex vivo response was dominated by HLA-C-restricted CMV-specific TCR beta clonotypes.

In TCRdb, the reads were re-called with MiXCR into one record per CDR3 protein. The top ten hold roughly an eighth of the sample, which has roughly 860,000 distinct CDR3 sequences, over 25% seen once. The TCR originated in a human donor in good health (CMV status not recorded). Some clones in this sample may be carry-over from other donors' samples. This specimen was cultured CD8+ T cells from PBMCs, taken from culture after CMV antigen stimulation.

The chain's CDR3 is CASSYSRGRGYTF. CDR3 in DNA: TGTGCCAGCAGTTACTCACGGGGGAGAGGCTACACCTTC. This sequence joins TRBV6-5 and TRBJ1-2; possible D gene TRBD1, 5 bases. CDR3 length equals 13 residues. V lost 0 bases and J lost 8, with 10 bases in between. The V gene's germline CDR1 is MNHEY and CDR2 SVGAGI.